These 17 T cell receptor beta chains were all obtained from the same sample, sequenced in a study of CD8 T cells in ankylosing spondylitis. TCRdb recomputed calls from the 5' RACE reads with MiXCR, one row per CDR3 protein. The sample shows 800,000 to 900,000 distinct CDR3 sequences, 10% to 15% of them seen only once. Study results and caveats: What appeared characteristic of ankylosing spondylitis blood was a TCR beta motif of seven to nine highly homologous variants.

No antigen has been assigned to these receptors. Material for sequencing was blood, either unsorted or a sorted T cell fraction (not recorded which). These receptor sequences come from a male donor with ankylosing spondylitis.

This clonotype was detected only a few times. The V and J genes are TRBV20-1 and TRBJ2-7; 13 nucleotides line up with TRBD2. V gave up 6 bases and J gave up 5 bases; unmatched junction bases: 4. CDR1 DFQATT and CDR2 SNEGSKA come from the germline V gene (reference sequence). The CDR3 length is 13 residues. DNA for the CDR3: TGCAGTGCCCGACTAGCGGGGGGCAACGAGCAGTACTTC. This codes for CSARLAGGNEQYF.

This clonotype was counted many times. This sequence joins TRBV7-2 and TRBJ1-2; the D is unclear. CDR3 length: 13 amino acids. Germline-derived CDR1 and CDR2 are SGHTA and FQGNSA. V was shortened by 5 bases and J by 3 bases, with 10 bases between the two germline ends. The CDR3 DNA reads as TGTGCCAGCAGCCTCGACAAGTACTATGGCTACACCTTC. Residues: CASSLDKYYGYTF. Filled out from reference TRBV7-2 and TRBJ1-2, the complete variable domain reads GAGVSQSPSNKVTEKGKDVELRCDPISGHTALYWYRQSLGQGLEFLIYFQGNSAPDKSGLPSDRFSAERTGGSVSTLTIQRTQQEDSAVYLCASSLDKYYGYTFGSGTRLTVV.

V usage is TRBV6-2 or TRBV6-3 and J usage is TRBJ2-7; tentative D call: TRBD2 (6 bases). The length of the CDR3 is 14 residues. The germline V and J ends were trimmed by 7 bases and 0 bases, with 13 bases remaining between them. Germline CDR1 is MNHEY and CDR2 is SVGEGT. In DNA, the CDR3 is TGTGCCAGCAACGACCCGGGGGACTCCTACGAGCAGTACTTC. Translated: CASNDPGDSYEQYF.

This clonotype appeared many times. The chain employs TRBV29-1 and TRBJ2-4, with D possibly matching TRBD2 (5 bases). V was clipped by 4 bases and J by 0 bases, with 13 bases between them. The CDR3 length is 15 residues. CDR1 is SQVTM and CDR2 is ANQGSEA in the germline V gene. CDR3 sequence reads: CSVVVRALAKNIQYF. The CDR3 nucleotides are TGCAGCGTTGTAGTGAGGGCTCTAGCCAAAAACATTCAGTACTTC.

A few counts support this clonotype. J is TRBJ1-2 and V is TRBV20-1, with a weak D call TRBD1 (5 bases). The germline V gene has CDR1 DFQATT and CDR2 SNEGSKA (reference sequence). The CDR3 has 12 residues. V lost 4 bases, J lost 8 bases, and 14 bases lay in between. CDR3 nucleotides: TGCAGTGCTACACGAGGGGAGAGAGGCTACACCTTC. It encodes CSATRGERGYTF.

Ten or more counts support this clonotype. The rearrangement uses TRBV7-9 and TRBJ2-7; 8 nucleotides agree with TRBD1. V trimming: 5 bases; J trimming: 4 bases; junction bases outside the gene matches: 7. The CDR3 is made up of 14 amino acids. In germline, CDR1 is SEHNR, CDR2 FQNEAQ (reference sequence). The CDR3 DNA sequence: TGTGCCAGCAGCCTAGGGACAGGATGGTACGAGCAGTACTTC. This translates into CASSLGTGWYEQYF.

This clonotype was seen a handful of times. The V call is TRBV20-1, the J call TRBJ2-3; 8 nucleotides match TRBD1. J lost 4 bases, V lost 3 bases, and 6 bases had no gene match. Germline CDR1 and CDR2: DFQATT and SNEGSKA (reference sequence). The CDR3 is 14 residues long. CDR3 in DNA: TGCAGTGCTAGCGCGGGACAGGTGGCAGATACGCAGTATTTT. Protein sequence: CSASAGQVADTQYF.

CDR3 nucleotide sequence: TGCGCCAGCAGTCTACTAGCGGGGGAAAAGACCCAGTACTTC. Amino acids: CASSLLAGEKTQYF. V gene TRBV5-1 combines with J gene TRBJ2-5, with TRBD2 identical over 11 bases. This CDR3 is built from 14 residues. Germline V lookup: CDR1 SGHRS, CDR2 YFSETQ. Trimming took 5 bases from V and 6 from J; bases not matched to a gene: 6.

This clonotype was seen only a few times. The chain uses TRBV5-1 and TRBJ1-3; 9 positions agree with TRBD1. Per the germline V gene, CDR1 is SGHRS and CDR2 is YFSETQ. The CDR3 extends over 15 amino acids. J lost 4 bases, V lost 0 bases, and 2 bases had no gene match. CDR3 coding DNA: TGCGCCAGCAGCTTGGGGGACAGGGCCGGAAACACCATATATTTT. This codes for CASSLGDRAGNTIYF.

V and J are TRBV9 and TRBJ2-2; D not resolved. The CDR3 spans 16 residues. Germline V CDR1 and CDR2: SGDLS, YYNGEE. V lost 4 bases, J lost 0 bases, and 13 bases lay in between. The CDR3 nucleotides are TGTGCCAGCAGCCACCGCCCGGCCTCGAACACCGGGGAGCTGTTTTTT. It yields the protein CASSHRPASNTGELFF. Looking up the rest from reference TRBV9 and TRBJ2-2 gives the full variable domain: DSGVTQTPKHLITATGQRVTLRCSPRSGDLSVYWYQQSLDQGLQFLIQYYNGEERAKGNILERFSAQQFPDLHSELNLSSLELGDSALYFCASSHRPASNTGELFFGEGSRLTVL.

The sample holds one count of this clonotype. The chain employs TRBV10-3 and TRBJ2-7, with D perhaps being TRBD1 or TRBD2 (5 bases each). Germline lookup yields CDR1 ENHRY and CDR2 SYGVKD. The CDR3 runs 14 residues. V lost 0 bases and J lost 6, with 12 bases in between. As DNA, the CDR3 is TGTGCCATCAGTGAGTCGATGGGACCGAGCGAGCAGTACTTC. The encoded protein is CAISESMGPSEQYF.

The chain is built from TRBV4-3 and TRBJ1-5, with D possibly matching TRBD1 (5 bases). The CDR3 has 14 amino acids. V dropped 5 bases and J dropped 4 bases, with 12 bases sitting between them. Germline CDR1 and CDR2: LGHNA and YSLEER. The CDR3 loop is CASSIRDGNQPQHF. The CDR3 DNA sequence: TGCGCCAGCAGCATCCGGGACGGGAATCAGCCCCAGCATTTT.

This clonotype was seen repeatedly, ten times or more. The rearrangement links TRBV20-1 to TRBJ1-6; D unresolved. The CDR3 extends over 14 amino acids. The V end lost 2 bases, the J end lost 12 bases, and 17 bases lay between the germline ends. Per the germline V gene, CDR1 is DFQATT and CDR2 is SNEGSKA (reference sequence). CDR3 DNA sequence: TGCAGTGCTAGATCGGGGTGGCAGACCGAACCCCTCCACTTT. This encodes CSARSGWQTEPLHF.

This clonotype was seen a few times. The rearrangement joins TRBV5-1 to TRBJ2-7; 7 bases agree with TRBD1. The length of the CDR3 is 17 residues. The ends lost 1 base at V and 1 base at J; junction bases unmatched: 11. CDR1 SGHRS and CDR2 YFSETQ come from the germline V gene. Here the CDR3 reads CASSLSDNRDRSYEQYF. The DNA of the CDR3 is TGCGCCAGCAGCTTGTCTGATAACCGGGACAGATCCTACGAGCAGTACTTC.

This clonotype was picked up a small number of times. The chain employs TRBV24-1 and TRBJ2-1; D might be TRBD2 (6 bases). The CDR3 length is 17 residues. Germline values: CDR1 KGHDR, CDR2 SFDVKD. Trimming shortened V by 1 base and J by 8 bases, and 20 bases separated the two germline ends. The CDR3, as DNA: TGTGCCACCAGTGATTTCTCACGGGAGTTCGCTATCGATGAGCAGTTCTTC. Residues: CATSDFSREFAIDEQFF.

Ten or more counts support this clonotype. The chain employs TRBV10-3 and TRBJ2-1; weak D call: TRBD2 (6 bases). CDR1 is ENHRY, CDR2 SYGVKD, per germline. Trimming took 4 bases from V and 5 from J, leaving 12 bases between them. The CDR3 covers 14 residues. CDR3 in amino acids: CAISVSGLNNEQFF. As DNA, the CDR3 is TGTGCCATCAGTGTTAGCGGCCTAAACAATGAGCAGTTCTTC.

In its sample, this clonotype was seen a few times. The V gene is TRBV9, the J gene TRBJ2-1; D unclear. V lost 1 base and J 0 bases, leaving 14 bases between the germline ends. Looked up from germline, CDR1 is SGDLS and CDR2 is YYNGEE. The CDR3 length is 17 residues. CDR3 region: CASSVSGAMTSYNEQFF. As DNA, the CDR3 is TGTGCCAGCAGCGTATCAGGAGCGATGACCTCCTACAATGAGCAGTTCTTC.